These 31 T cell receptor beta chains came from one sample sequenced in a study of cytomegalovirus exposure and HLA in healthy donors. Method: immunoSEQ multiplex PCR; TCRdb's copy keeps in-frame clones and lacks some. This table has more than 85,000 clones, around 86% appearing once. Sequencing was done on a sample of PBMCs. These receptors came from a woman aged 18-29 years in good health and CMV-seropositive.

The CDR3 spells CASSQGRAREQYF. CDR3 in DNA: TGTGCCAGCAGCCAGGGGAGGGCAAGGGAGCAGTACTTC. The chain couples TRBV13 to TRBJ2-7; possibly TRBD2 for D (7 bases). Germline V gives CDR1 PRHDT, CDR2 FYEKMQ (reference sequence). V gave up 5 bases and J gave up 7 bases, with 15 bases separating them. This CDR3 region has 13 residues.

This chain uses TRBV23-1 with TRBJ1-5; unclear D gene. TRBV23-1 belongs to the ORF category, with a function that is uncertain. The CDR3 length is 16 residues. Trimming pared 3 bases from V and 0 bases from J, leaving 12 bases between. DNA for the CDR3: TGCGCCAGCAGTCACCCCCGACAAAGTAGCAATCAGCCCCAGCATTTT. Encoded protein: CASSHPRQSSNQPQHF.

The rearrangement joins TRBV5-4 to TRBJ1-5, with a weak D call TRBD1 (5 bases). V was shortened by 3 bases and J by 5 bases, with 12 bases between the two germline ends. The CDR3 extends over 14 amino acids. Germline CDR1 and CDR2: SGHNT and YYREEE (reference sequence). CDR3 sequence reads: CASSSQGGDQPQHF. The CDR3 DNA is TGTGCCAGCAGCTCGCAGGGTGGGGATCAGCCCCAGCATTTT.

The chain couples TRBV29-1 to TRBJ2-7; 9 nucleotides align to TRBD1. The V gene end was trimmed by 6 bases and the J gene end by 5 bases; junction bases not matched to a gene: 11. CDR1 is SQVTM and CDR2 is ANQGSEA in the germline V gene. CDR3 length equals 14 residues. For the CDR3, the DNA is TGCAGCGTCGTCGTACAGGGGGCGATCGACGAGCAGTACTTC. Translating it yields CSVVVQGAIDEQYF.

The V gene is TRBV9, the J gene TRBJ1-2; 10 nucleotides align to TRBD1. The CDR3 length is 15 residues. The germline V gene has CDR1 SGDLS and CDR2 YYNGEE. J gave up 4 bases and V 2 bases, and 5 bases lay outside the gene matches. CDR3 nucleotides: TGTGCCAGCAGCGTTCGGGACAGGGGAGGCTATGGCTACACCTTC. Its protein product is CASSVRDRGGYGYTF.

The chain joins TRBV19 to TRBJ2-7, with TRBD1 matching 9 bases. V shed 8 bases, J shed 2 bases, and the junction held 13 bases outside the gene matches. Looked up from germline, CDR1 is LNHDA and CDR2 is SQIVND (reference sequence). CDR3 length: 16 amino acids. CDR3 amino acids: CASDGGTGTGPYEQYF. CDR3 DNA sequence: TGTGCCAGTGATGGGGGTACGGGGACAGGGCCCTACGAGCAGTACTTC.

The chain has TRBV4-1 and TRBJ1-1; 8 bases fit TRBD1. The germline V gene has CDR1 MGHRA and CDR2 YSYEKL. With V trimmed by 4 bases and J by 2 bases, 6 bases remained unmatched. The CDR3 loop spans 15 amino acids. CDR3 nucleotide sequence: TGCGCCAGCAGCCTAGGGACAGGCGATAACACTGAAGCTTTCTTT. Amino acid sequence: CASSLGTGDNTEAFF.

This clone was detected once. Here the CDR3 DNA reads TGTGCCAGCAGTGCCGACAGGGTGGCCACAGATACGCAGTATTTT. Its protein is CASSADRVATDTQYF. The chain uses TRBV2 and TRBJ2-3, with 7 bases fitting TRBD1. J was trimmed by 2 bases and V by 4 bases; bases with no gene match: 6. CDR3 length equals 15 residues. Germline CDR1 reads SNHLY; CDR2 reads FYNNEI.

J is TRBJ1-2 and V is TRBV5-4; 10 positions match TRBD1. This CDR3 is built from 14 residues. Germline V lookup: CDR1 SGHNT, CDR2 YYREEE (reference sequence). V was pared by 4 bases and J by 5 bases, with 5 bases of the junction left unmatched. The CDR3 DNA follows: TGTGCCAGCAGCCCAGGACAGGGGGGATATGGCTACACCTTC. Amino acids: CASSPGQGGYGYTF. Combining the CDR3 with reference TRBV5-4 and TRBJ1-2 gives the whole variable domain ETGVTQSPTHLIKTRGQQVTLRCSSQSGHNTVSWYQQALGQGPQFIFQYYREEENGRGNFPPRFSGLQFPNYSSELNVNALELDDSALYLCASSPGQGGYGYTFGSGTRLTVV.

The rearrangement links TRBV18 to TRBJ2-5; tentative D call: TRBD1 (5 bases). Deletions cut 3 bases from V and 0 bases from J, with 14 bases between. The length of the CDR3 is 16 residues. The germline CDR1 and CDR2 sequences are KGHSH and LQKENI. In DNA, the CDR3 is TGTGCCAGCTCACCGCGACTGACAGTGAACCAAGAGACCCAGTACTTC. This gives the protein CASSPRLTVNQETQYF.

Here the CDR3 reads CASSIDRGQVFYEQYF. CDR3 bases: TGTGCCAGTAGTATAGATCGAGGACAGGTTTTCTACGAGCAGTACTTC. The chain couples TRBV19 to TRBJ2-7, with 7 bases lining up with TRBD1. The CDR3 is 16 residues long. CDR1 and CDR2 (germline): LNHDA, SQIVND (reference sequence). The J segment lost 3 bases and the V segment lost 0 bases, leaving 8 bases of the junction unmatched. The variable domain in full, completed from reference TRBV19 and TRBJ2-7, reads DGGITQSPKYLFRKEGQNVTLSCEQNLNHDAMYWYRQDPGQGLRLIYYSQIVNDFQKGDIAEGYSVSREKKESFPLTVTSAQKNPTAFYLCASSIDRGQVFYEQYFGPGTRLTVT.

In DNA, the CDR3 is TGTGCCAGCAGCCGGCTAGCGGGGGGAATAGATACGCAGTATTTT. Translating gives CASSRLAGGIDTQYF. The chain recombines TRBV7-8 with TRBJ2-3; 11 nucleotides line up with TRBD2. CDR3 length: 15 residues. Germline CDR1 SGHVS, CDR2 FQNEAQ. The trim removed 5 bases at V and 5 bases at J, leaving 6 bases unmatched.

The chain joins TRBV5-1 to TRBJ2-7, with TRBD1 as a possible D gene (6 bases). The V end was cut by 1 base, the J end by 3 bases, with 8 bases between. Germline CDR1 reads SGHRS; CDR2 reads YFSETQ. The CDR3 runs to 13 residues. The CDR3 loop is CASSLKGVYEQYF. Here the CDR3 DNA reads TGCGCCAGCAGCTTGAAGGGGGTCTACGAGCAGTACTTC.

The rearrangement joins TRBV27 to TRBJ2-3, with 9 bases identical to TRBD2. The CDR3 consists of 16 residues. Trimming cost V 5 bases and J 5 bases; bases outside gene matches: 11. Germline V gives CDR1 MNHEY, CDR2 SMNVEV (reference sequence). The CDR3 is CASSPLGRGGGDTQYF. DNA of the CDR3: TGTGCCAGCAGTCCCCTAGGGCGGGGGGGCGGAGATACGCAGTATTTT.

The chain carries TRBV12-5 and TRBJ1-1; TRBD1 matches at 8 bases. V lost 4 bases and J lost 0; bases outside the gene matches: 1. Germline V gene sequence: CDR1 LGHNT, CDR2 FRNRAP. CDR3 length: 14 residues. The CDR3 is CASGWTGMNTEAFF. The CDR3 nucleotides read TGTGCTAGTGGTTGGACAGGGATGAACACTGAAGCTTTCTTT.

This rearrangement joins TRBV5-8 to TRBJ1-5, with D possibly matching TRBD1 (6 bases). This CDR3 spans 14 amino acids. Trimming removed 0 bases at V and 14 bases at J, with 18 bases between. The V gene's germline CDR1 is SGHTS and CDR2 YDEGEE. The CDR3 nucleotides read TGTGCCAGCAGCTTGGATCAGGAACAGGGAAGAAAGCATTTT. This codes for CASSLDQEQGRKHF. Full variable domain (remainder filled in from reference TRBV5-8 and TRBJ1-5): EAGVTQSPTHLIKTRGQQATLRCSPISGHTSVYWYQQALGLGLQFLLWYDEGEERNRGNFPPRFSGRQFPNYSSELNVNALELEDSALYLCASSLDQEQGRKHFGDGTRLSIL.

The chain links TRBV5-8 to TRBJ2-1; the match to TRBD1 covers 8 bases. After removal of 0 bases from V and 14 bases from J, the junction contained 7 bases not matched to a gene. CDR1 is SGHTS, CDR2 YDEGEE, per germline. CDR3 length: 13 residues. CDR3 bases: TGTGCCAGCAGCTTGGCCTTGACAGGGGACGAGTTCTTC. It translates to CASSLALTGDEFF.

A note on this clone: The sample holds other DNA sequences that translate to the same CDR3. The chain joins TRBV6-1 to TRBJ2-7, with a weak D call TRBD1 (6 bases). This CDR3 contains 14 residues. The V gene's germline CDR1 is MNHNS and CDR2 SASEGT. The V gene lost 6 bases and the J gene lost 2 bases, with 14 bases spanning the gap. CDR3 nucleotide sequence: TGTGCCAGCAGCCCCAGAGGGGGAGCCTACGAGCAGTACTTC. Translation gives CASSPRGGAYEQYF.

This rearrangement joins TRBV18 to TRBJ2-7; 9 nucleotides match TRBD2. The germline V gene encodes CDR1 KGHSH and CDR2 LQKENI. With 0 bases clipped from V and 6 bases from J, the junction kept 6 bases outside the gene matches. This CDR3 comprises 15 residues. CDR3 loop: CASSPPGGRAGEQYF. Here the CDR3 DNA reads TGTGCCAGCTCACCACCGGGCGGGAGGGCCGGCGAGCAGTACTTC.

This clone was seen only a few times. V gene TRBV2 combines with J gene TRBJ1-2, with D perhaps matching TRBD1 (6 bases). CDR1 and CDR2 (germline): SNHLY, FYNNEI. The ends were cut back, 5 bases at V and 8 bases at J, with 15 bases in the middle. The CDR3 totals 13 residues. The CDR3 region has the DNA TGTGCCAGCAGTTTCGACAGGTCTAAAGGCTACACCTTC. Its protein product is CASSFDRSKGYTF. The whole variable domain, remainder taken from reference TRBV2 and TRBJ1-2, is EPEVTQTPSHQVTQMGQEVILRCVPISNHLYFYWYRQILGQKVEFLVSFYNNEISEKSEIFDDQFSVERPDGSNFTLKIRSTKLEDSAMYFCASSFDRSKGYTFGSGTRLTVV.

A single count supports this clone. J is TRBJ2-7 and V is TRBV29-1; 9 bases match TRBD1. The germline CDR1 and CDR2 sequences are SQVTM and ANQGSEA. The J segment lost 4 bases and the V segment lost 6 bases, leaving 10 bases of the junction unmatched. CDR3 length: 14 amino acids. The CDR3 bases are TGCAGCGTCTCACAGGGGGCGGGTCTTTACGAGCAGTACTTC. It yields the protein CSVSQGAGLYEQYF.

V and J are TRBV7-8 and TRBJ2-7; 9 bases line up with TRBD2. Germline V gene sequence: CDR1 SGHVS, CDR2 FQNEAQ. This CDR3 spans 16 amino acids. J gave up 3 bases and V 0 bases, and 6 bases lay outside the gene matches. CDR3 in amino acids: CASSLAQASGDYEQYF. DNA of the CDR3: TGTGCCAGCAGCTTAGCGCAGGCTAGCGGGGACTACGAGCAGTACTTC.

Here the CDR3 DNA reads TGTGCCAGCAGCTTGGGCACCACTGAGGGAGGGGAAAAACTGTTTTTT. It codes for CASSLGTTEGGEKLFF. V usage is TRBV5-4 and J usage is TRBJ1-4, with D uncertain. With 0 bases removed from V and 8 bases from J, the gap between germline ends came to 17 bases. In germline, CDR1 is SGHNT, CDR2 YYREEE (reference sequence). This CDR3 contains 16 residues.

The V call is TRBV5-3, the J call TRBJ1-5; TRBD1 aligns across 7 bases. TRBV5-3 belongs to the ORF category, with a function that is uncertain. The CDR3 sequence is 14 residues long. The V gene end was trimmed by 3 bases and the J gene end by 5 bases; junction bases not matched to a gene: 5. The CDR3 loop is CARSWTGRDQPQHF. The DNA for the CDR3 is TGTGCCAGAAGCTGGACAGGCCGGGATCAGCCCCAGCATTTT.

The CDR3 here is CASSRDRGHEQYF. The CDR3 DNA sequence: TGTGCCAGCAGCCGAGACAGGGGCCACGAGCAGTACTTC. The rearrangement uses TRBV9 and TRBJ2-7; 8 nucleotides agree with TRBD1. The CDR3 sequence is 13 residues long. Germline V gene sequence: CDR1 SGDLS, CDR2 YYNGEE. V shed 4 bases, J shed 5 bases, and the junction held 5 bases outside the gene matches.

This rearrangement joins TRBV9 to TRBJ1-1, with 9 nucleotides matching TRBD1. This CDR3 spans 16 amino acids. CDR1 and CDR2 from the germline V gene are SGDLS and YYNGEE. V dropped 3 bases and J dropped 4; count of bases not matched to a gene: 10. The CDR3 nucleotides are TGTGCCAGCAGCGCCGGGACAGGGATTATTAGCACTGAAGCTTTCTTT. Protein: CASSAGTGIISTEAFF.

This clone was found once. The chain links TRBV4-1 to TRBJ1-4; D is possibly TRBD1 (6 bases). The V end was cut by 2 bases, the J end by 5 bases, with 9 bases between. The CDR3 spans 14 residues. Germline values: CDR1 MGHRA, CDR2 YSYEKL. CDR3 nucleotide sequence: TGCGCCAGCAGCCAAACAGGGCCCAATGAAAAACTGTTTTTT. Its protein is CASSQTGPNEKLFF.

The chain carries TRBV6-5 and TRBJ2-2; no clear D. Germline values: CDR1 MNHEY, CDR2 SVGAGI. This CDR3 contains 13 residues. V was clipped by 8 bases and J by 1 base, with 8 bases between them. The CDR3: CASFTGNTGELFF. The CDR3 DNA reads TGTGCCAGCTTTACGGGGAACACCGGGGAGCTGTTTTTT.

The V gene is TRBV19, the J gene TRBJ2-1; 7 bases map to TRBD2. CDR1 is LNHDA and CDR2 is SQIVND in the germline V gene (reference sequence). After removal of 1 base from V and 2 bases from J, the junction contained 2 bases not matched to a gene. The CDR3 runs 15 residues. DNA of the CDR3: TGTGCCAGTAGTATAGCGGGAGGCCCCTACAATGAGCAGTTCTTC. Protein: CASSIAGGPYNEQFF.

The chain recombines TRBV28 with TRBJ2-3, with D tentatively TRBD1 (5 bases). The CDR3 spans 12 residues. V dropped 2 bases and J dropped 11 bases, with 11 bases sitting between them. Per the germline V gene, CDR1 is MDHEN and CDR2 is SYDVKM. CDR3 region: CASSLRSQGQYF. DNA for the CDR3: TGTGCCAGCAGTTTAAGGAGTCAGGGGCAGTATTTT.

J is TRBJ1-4 and V is TRBV19; D gene ambiguous. The CDR3 is made up of 15 amino acids. The V gene's germline CDR1 is LNHDA and CDR2 SQIVND (reference sequence). V was cut by 4 bases and J by 3 bases, with 12 bases left in between. The CDR3 loop is CASSKGDLSNEKLFF. In DNA, the CDR3 is TGTGCCAGTAGTAAGGGAGACTTGTCTAATGAAAAACTGTTTTTT.